A selection of T cell receptor beta chains follows, all from one sample in a study of siplizumab effects on memory and regulatory T cells. Sequencing used immunoSEQ multiplex PCR; TCRdb keeps in-frame clones, though not all of them. The sample lists tens of thousands of clones; around 98% were seen once. The sequencing input was naive CD8+ T cells sorted from blood. Receptors originate from a human donor in good health. Both conserved end residues are part of each CDR3.

j_gene | v_gene | CDR3aa
TRBJ2-3 | TRBV9 | CASSPYSGIGTDTQYF
TRBJ1-4 | TRBV6-5 | CASSYGGTNEKLFF
TRBJ1-4 | TRBV5-1 | CASSAEYNEKLFF
TRBJ2-7 | TRBV7-9 | CASSLETSGNEQYF
TRBJ2-1 | TRBV27 | CASSLSPNNEQFF
TRBJ2-7 | TRBV2 | CASSERTGDSPEQYF
TRBJ1-2 | TRBV10-2 | CASSELVGRLNYGYTF
TRBJ2-3 | TRBV5-4 | CASSLRLRGSSTDTQYF
TRBJ2-5 | TRBV27 | CASSSFTGDQETQYF
TRBJ2-7 | TRBV27 | CAGGLGEQYF
TRBJ1-3 | TRBV4-3 | CASSPTEAGYGNTIYF
TRBJ2-7 | TRBV13 | CASSTSGQGDYEQYF
TRBJ1-4 | TRBV9 | CASSVGTATNEKLFF
TRBJ2-2 | TRBV29-1 | CSVEGTGHTGELFF
TRBJ2-1 | TRBV5-1 | CASSGGLAGDPSYNEQFF
TRBJ1-2 | TRBV29-1 | CSVESPYGYTF
TRBJ1-1 | TRBV7-6 | CASSTTGAGTEAFF
TRBJ1-5 | TRBV6-1 | CASSEWDRSNQPQHF
TRBJ2-1 | TRBV7-9 | CASTGLGFSYNEQFF
TRBJ2-7 | TRBV10-2 | CASSERNEQYF
TRBJ1-5 | TRBV6-5 | CASSYSESGQPQHF
TRBJ2-5 | TRBV4-1 | CASSQGPGQGIETQYF
TRBJ2-1 | TRBV19 | CASSAFGSRDEQFF
TRBJ2-1 | TRBV19 | CASSPGLGGSSYNEQFF
TRBJ2-3 | TRBV6-6 | CASSYLAGTDTQYF
TRBJ2-1 | TRBV2 | CASFIPDRGYNEQFF
TRBJ2-5 | TRBV7-9 | CASSSGQGFGETQYF
TRBJ1-2 | TRBV29-1 | CSVDTLTSGYTF
TRBJ2-3 | TRBV30 | CAWDGLAADTQYF
TRBJ1-2 | TRBV29-1 | CSVEELDRARGGYTF
TRBJ2-5 | TRBV10-3 | CAIRNTSGTETQYF
TRBJ1-1 | TRBV6-5 | CASSYSWGANTEAFF
TRBJ2-1 | TRBV6-5 | CASRGTSGSIEQFF
TRBJ2-1 | TRBV20-1 | CSASVQRGFF
TRBJ2-1 | TRBV7-3 | CASSLRRDSYNEQFF
TRBJ2-7 | TRBV12-5 | CASAPPDAAYEQYF
TRBJ2-7 | TRBV27 | CASSLLGNSYEQYF
TRBJ2-1 | TRBV7-2 | CASSSRDSGAHEQFF
TRBJ1-1 | TRBV4-1 | CASSQGTGMNTEAFF
TRBJ1-1 | TRBV4-1 | CASSQRWEMNTEAFF
TRBJ2-3 | TRBV11-2 | CASSFLDFGTDTQYF
TRBJ2-7 | TRBV18 | CASSPGSSYEQYF
TRBJ2-7 | TRBV7-6 | CASSLFRGESGSSYEQYF
TRBJ1-5 | TRBV5-8 | CASSLDTPDQPQHF
TRBJ2-1 | TRBV2 | CASSEFGGNEQFF
TRBJ1-2 | TRBV9 | CASSLRDRANYGYTF
TRBJ1-5 | TRBV4-1 | CASSVPYSQPQHF
TRBJ2-7 | TRBV4-1 | CASSQDRRYEQYF
TRBJ2-3 | TRBV7-9 | CASRRGGLAGGADTQYF
TRBJ1-5 | TRBV28 | CASRRGRINQPQHF
TRBJ2-1 | TRBV7-9 | CASSLTGSEQFF
TRBJ2-3 | TRBV6-4 | CASSAGGTDTQYF
TRBJ2-1 | TRBV9 | CASSVDGTTDNEQFF
TRBJ2-7 | TRBV27 | CASSLSAGVYEQYF